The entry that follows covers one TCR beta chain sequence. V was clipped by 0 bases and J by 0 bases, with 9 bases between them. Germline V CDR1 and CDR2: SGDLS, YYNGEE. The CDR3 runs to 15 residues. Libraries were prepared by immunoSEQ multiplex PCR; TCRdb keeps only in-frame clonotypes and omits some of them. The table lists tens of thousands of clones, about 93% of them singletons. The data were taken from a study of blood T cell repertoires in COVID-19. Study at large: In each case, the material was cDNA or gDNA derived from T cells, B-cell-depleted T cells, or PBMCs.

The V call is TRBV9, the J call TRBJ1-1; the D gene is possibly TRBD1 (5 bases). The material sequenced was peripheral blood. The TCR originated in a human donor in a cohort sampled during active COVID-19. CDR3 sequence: CASSVGRGVNTEAFF. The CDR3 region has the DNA TGTGCCAGCAGCGTAGGTCGGGGGGTGAACACTGAAGCTTTCTTT.